The rows below give T cell receptor beta chains drawn from one sample of a study of beta chain features in type 1 diabetes. The protocol was immunoSEQ multiplex PCR, while the TCRdb copy is restricted to in-frame clones and leaves out a portion. Of roughly 310,000 clones listed, approximately 11% are singletons. The specimen sequenced was naive CD4+ T cells from blood. The receptors come from a woman aged 25 to 39 in good health. The CDR3 runs from the conserved cysteine through the conserved F or W. The order of the fields is clone size, D gene, V gene, J gene, CDR3 protein, CDR3 DNA. A D gene is named only where the DNA matches it firmly. Not all rows give a size; the values are once, few, many and, for expanded clones, a class.

abundance: .
d_gene: .
v_gene: TRBV14
j_gene: TRBJ2-7
CDR3aa: CASSPTRRSYEQYF
CDR3nt: TGTGCCAGCAGCCCGACTAGACGTTCCTACGAGCAGTACTTC

abundance: .
d_gene: TRBD1
v_gene: TRBV5-1
j_gene: TRBJ2-7
CDR3aa: CASSLGQGSSYEQYF
CDR3nt: TGCGCCAGCAGCTTGGGACAGGGGAGCTCCTACGAGCAGTACTTC

abundance: few
d_gene: TRBD1
v_gene: TRBV2
j_gene: TRBJ2-5
CDR3aa: CASTKGAGRETQYF
CDR3nt: TGTGCCAGCACCAAGGGGGCAGGGCGGGAGACCCAGTACTTC

abundance: .
d_gene: .
v_gene: TRBV9
j_gene: TRBJ1-5
CDR3aa: CASSASPTEAQPQHF
CDR3nt: TGTGCCAGCAGCGCAAGTCCGACGGAGGCGCAGCCCCAGCATTTT

abundance: .
d_gene: .
v_gene: TRBV1
j_gene: TRBJ2-7
CDR3aa: CTSSQACSGARSYEQYF
CDR3nt: TGCACCAGCAGCCAGGCCTGTAGCGGAGCCCGCTCCTACGAGCAGTACTTC

abundance: few
d_gene: TRBD2
v_gene: TRBV7-2
j_gene: TRBJ2-5
CDR3aa: CASSLGFGGKTQYF
CDR3nt: TGTGCCAGCAGCTTGGGATTCGGGGGGAAGACCCAGTACTTC

abundance: few
d_gene: TRBD1
v_gene: TRBV11-2
j_gene: TRBJ2-5
CDR3aa: CASGVNRGETQYF
CDR3nt: TGTGCCAGCGGGGTTAACAGGGGGGAGACCCAGTACTTC

abundance: .
d_gene: .
v_gene: TRBV11-2
j_gene: TRBJ2-2
CDR3aa: CASRGRTNTGELFF
CDR3nt: TGTGCCAGCAGGGGGAGGACTAACACCGGGGAGCTGTTTTTT

abundance: few
d_gene: .
v_gene: TRBV11-3
j_gene: TRBJ1-1
CDR3aa: CASSPSRGRMNTEAFF
CDR3nt: TGTGCCAGCAGCCCTAGTAGGGGCCGGATGAACACTGAAGCTTTCTTT

abundance: few
d_gene: TRBD1
v_gene: TRBV5-1
j_gene: TRBJ2-5
CDR3aa: CASSLARQGGGETQYF
CDR3nt: TGCGCCAGCAGCTTGGCGAGACAGGGGGGAGGAGAGACCCAGTACTTC

abundance: .
d_gene: .
v_gene: TRBV4-3
j_gene: TRBJ2-7
CDR3aa: CASSQGQGGHYEQYF
CDR3nt: TGCGCCAGCAGCCAAGGCCAAGGGGGACACTACGAGCAGTACTTC

abundance: few
d_gene: TRBD2
v_gene: TRBV28
j_gene: TRBJ2-1
CDR3aa: CASSLPAGGIGEQFF
CDR3nt: TGTGCCAGCAGTTTACCAGCGGGAGGGATCGGTGAGCAGTTCTTC

abundance: few
d_gene: .
v_gene: TRBV7-9
j_gene: TRBJ2-5
CDR3aa: CASSLSRGAGETQYF
CDR3nt: TGTGCCAGCAGCCTGAGCCGGGGGGCAGGCGAGACCCAGTACTTC

abundance: .
d_gene: TRBD1
v_gene: TRBV4-3
j_gene: TRBJ2-5
CDR3aa: CASSQDLDRAETQYF
CDR3nt: TGCGCCAGCAGCCAAGATCTCGACAGGGCAGAGACCCAGTACTTC

abundance: many
d_gene: .
v_gene: TRBV9
j_gene: TRBJ2-2
CDR3aa: CASSVGLAGELFF
CDR3nt: TGTGCCAGCAGCGTAGGACTAGCCGGGGAGCTGTTTTTT

abundance: few
d_gene: .
v_gene: TRBV27
j_gene: TRBJ2-1
CDR3aa: CASSLVREVPGGSSYNEQFF
CDR3nt: TGTGCCAGCAGTTTAGTCCGGGAGGTGCCCGGGGGCAGCTCCTACAATGAGCAGTTCTTC

abundance: few
d_gene: TRBD2
v_gene: TRBV7-2
j_gene: TRBJ2-1
CDR3aa: CASSLVGGTSRGEQFF
CDR3nt: TGTGCCAGCAGCTTAGTAGGCGGGACTAGCCGCGGTGAGCAGTTCTTC

abundance: .
d_gene: TRBD1
v_gene: TRBV5-6
j_gene: TRBJ1-5
CDR3aa: CASSLSGGQPQHF
CDR3nt: TGTGCCAGCAGCTTGTCAGGGGGTCAGCCCCAGCATTTT

abundance: .
d_gene: TRBD2
v_gene: TRBV5-1
j_gene: TRBJ2-1
CDR3aa: CASSPGTTYNEQFF
CDR3nt: TGCGCCAGCAGCCCCGGGACTACCTACAATGAGCAGTTCTTC

abundance: few
d_gene: TRBD1
v_gene: TRBV6-5
j_gene: TRBJ1-2
CDR3aa: CASSRDRGSDGYTF
CDR3nt: TGTGCCAGCAGTAGGGACAGGGGTTCGGATGGCTACACCTTC

abundance: few
d_gene: TRBD2
v_gene: TRBV18
j_gene: TRBJ2-1
CDR3aa: CASSPGTSGSRSEQFF
CDR3nt: TGTGCCAGCTCACCTGGGACTAGCGGGAGTCGATCTGAGCAGTTCTTC

abundance: .
d_gene: TRBD2
v_gene: TRBV5-1
j_gene: TRBJ2-6
CDR3aa: CASSLGSGGRSGANVLTF
CDR3nt: TGCGCCAGCAGCTTGGGATCGGGAGGTAGATCTGGGGCCAACGTCCTGACTTTC

abundance: .
d_gene: .
v_gene: TRBV15
j_gene: TRBJ2-5
CDR3aa: CATSRNPFGSLQTQYF
CDR3nt: TGTGCCACCAGCAGAAACCCCTTCGGGAGCCTCCAGACCCAGTACTTC

abundance: few
d_gene: .
v_gene: TRBV6-1
j_gene: TRBJ2-1
CDR3aa: CASAPRDLPPNEQFF
CDR3nt: TGTGCCAGCGCCCCCCGGGACTTGCCCCCCAATGAGCAGTTCTTC

abundance: few
d_gene: TRBD1
v_gene: TRBV30
j_gene: TRBJ2-7
CDR3aa: CAGAGTGSYEQYF
CDR3nt: TGTGCCGGGGCCGGGACAGGGTCCTACGAGCAGTACTTC